This is a list of T cell receptor beta chains from one sample in a study of blood T cells in healthy people across ages. Via MiXCR, TCRdb re-called the 5' RACE reads, giving one row per CDR3 protein. The table lists over 1,500,000 distinct CDR3 sequences, more than 35% of them singletons, with roughly 23% in the top ten. What was sequenced was blood. The source of these receptors is a human donor in good health. Both conserved end residues are part of each CDR3.

CDR3 length: 15
J gene: TRBJ2-1
V gene: TRBV20-1
CDR3 protein: CSAASQVLGYNEQFF

CDR3 length: 15
J gene: TRBJ2-1
V gene: TRBV12-3/TRBV12-4
CDR3 protein: CASSLRQGLNNEQFF

CDR3 length: 16
J gene: TRBJ2-1
V gene: TRBV27
CDR3 protein: CASSLSPSGGANEQFF

CDR3 length: 15
J gene: TRBJ2-4
V gene: TRBV12-3/TRBV12-4
CDR3 protein: CASSFRTGGWNIQYF

CDR3 length: 14
J gene: TRBJ2-3
V gene: TRBV7-3
CDR3 protein: CASSLGANPDTQYF

CDR3 length: 14
J gene: TRBJ1-2
V gene: TRBV28
CDR3 protein: CASRRQGSTYGYTF

CDR3 length: 12
J gene: TRBJ1-5
V gene: TRBV28
CDR3 protein: CASSEKGQPQHF

CDR3 length: 15
J gene: TRBJ2-7
V gene: TRBV28
CDR3 protein: CASSFFRVSSYEQYF

CDR3 length: 15
J gene: TRBJ2-5
V gene: TRBV24-1
CDR3 protein: CATSELRGYQETQYF

CDR3 length: 17
J gene: TRBJ2-7
V gene: TRBV27
CDR3 protein: CASSLCEVGQGAGEQYF

CDR3 length: 15
J gene: TRBJ2-7
V gene: TRBV12-3/TRBV12-4
CDR3 protein: CASRKPGQLAYEQYF

CDR3 length: 14
J gene: TRBJ1-5
V gene: TRBV6-1
CDR3 protein: CASSDKGSNQPQHF

CDR3 length: 16
J gene: NA
V gene: TRBV20-1
CDR3 protein: CSATSPGQGTDSEQYF

CDR3 length: 15
J gene: TRBJ1-2
V gene: TRBV7-9
CDR3 protein: CASSPVEGFNYGYTF

CDR3 length: 13
J gene: TRBJ1-2
V gene: TRBV29-1
CDR3 protein: CSVGRGAVDGYTF

CDR3 length: 12
J gene: TRBJ2-5
V gene: TRBV20-1
CDR3 protein: CSASYGVGTQYF

CDR3 length: 14
J gene: TRBJ2-1
V gene: TRBV10-3
CDR3 protein: CAIRGARGDDEQFF

CDR3 length: 16
J gene: TRBJ1-4
V gene: TRBV7-8
CDR3 protein: CASSLEFRATNEKLFF

CDR3 length: 15
J gene: TRBJ2-1
V gene: TRBV5-4
CDR3 protein: CASSLGRVRENEQFF

CDR3 length: 15
J gene: TRBJ2-6
V gene: TRBV6-5
CDR3 protein: CASRLTGGGANVLTF

CDR3 length: 12
J gene: TRBJ2-5
V gene: TRBV12-3/TRBV12-4
CDR3 protein: CASRTGPETQYF

CDR3 length: 13
J gene: NA
V gene: TRBV29-1
CDR3 protein: CSVVTGGAGTQYF

CDR3 length: 14
J gene: TRBJ2-3
V gene: TRBV7-2
CDR3 protein: CASSSGLAGGVQYF

CDR3 length: 12
J gene: TRBJ2-4
V gene: TRBV5-5
CDR3 protein: CARRDAKNIQYF